The 26 T cell receptor beta chains below come from one sample, sequenced in a study of cytomegalovirus exposure and HLA in healthy donors. PCR used 60 Vbeta primers and 13 Jbeta primers. Sequenced by immunoSEQ multiplex PCR; TCRdb stores in-frame clones only, minus some. The sample yields under 90,000 clones, 80% to 90% seen once. The sample consisted of PBMCs. The receptors come from a man aged 18 to 30 in good health and CMV-seronegative.

This chain uses TRBV11-3 with TRBJ2-5; perhaps TRBD1 as D (6 bases). The germline V and J ends were trimmed by 4 bases and 2 bases, with 14 bases remaining between them. The CDR3 length is 15 residues. Germline V gene sequence: CDR1 SGHNT, CDR2 YENEEA. CDR3 DNA sequence: TGTGCCAGCAGCTCCCGTTGGGACAAGCAAGAGACCCAGTACTTC. Translation: CASSSRWDKQETQYF. The whole variable domain, filled in from reference TRBV11-3 and TRBJ2-5, reads EAGVVQSPRYKIIEKKQPVAFWCNPISGHNTLYWYLQNLGQGPELLIRYENEEAVDDSQLPKDRFSAERLKGVDSTLKIQPAELGDSAVYLCASSSRWDKQETQYFGPGTRLLVL.

This clone was seen a handful of times. The chain couples TRBV19 to TRBJ1-5; no firm D call. V gave up 6 bases and J gave up 4 bases, with 13 bases separating them. CDR3 size: 14 residues. Germline V gene sequence: CDR1 LNHDA, CDR2 SQIVND (reference sequence). CDR3 sequence reads: CASSQAWANQPQHF. As DNA, the CDR3 is TGTGCCAGTAGCCAAGCTTGGGCAAATCAGCCCCAGCATTTT.

This rearrangement joins TRBV18 to TRBJ2-2; D is perhaps TRBD1 (6 bases). The germline CDR1 and CDR2 sequences are KGHSH and LQKENI. V was clipped by 3 bases and J by 6 bases, with 11 bases between them. The CDR3 loop spans 14 amino acids. CDR3 sequence: CASSPRQAAGELFF. The CDR3 DNA sequence: TGTGCCAGCTCACCGAGACAGGCGGCCGGGGAGCTGTTTTTT.

J is TRBJ2-2 and V is TRBV27; D is perhaps TRBD2 (5 bases). The germline CDR1 and CDR2 sequences are MNHEY and SMNVEV (reference sequence). The CDR3 contains 13 residues. Trimming removed 6 bases at V and 7 bases at J, with 12 bases between. The CDR3 nucleotides read TGTGCCAGCAGGAGGGAAGATAGCGGGGAGCTGTTTTTT. Amino acids: CASRREDSGELFF.

This sequence joins TRBV18 and TRBJ2-1, with 14 bases matching TRBD2. Per the germline V gene, CDR1 is KGHSH and CDR2 is LQKENI. The CDR3 is 16 amino acids. Trimming took 2 bases from V and 10 from J; bases not matched to a gene: 7. In nucleotides, the CDR3 is TGTGCCAGCTCACCAAGGGGACTAGCGGGAGTTGGAGAGCAGTTCTTC. Translated, it gives CASSPRGLAGVGEQFF.

The chain couples TRBV5-4 to TRBJ2-1; 11 bases agree with TRBD2. Germline V lookup: CDR1 SGHNT, CDR2 YYREEE (reference sequence). With V trimmed by 0 bases and J by 6 bases, 2 bases remained unmatched. The CDR3 is 15 residues long. The CDR3 region is CASSLGLAGSNEQFF. DNA of the CDR3: TGTGCCAGCAGCTTGGGACTAGCGGGGTCCAATGAGCAGTTCTTC.

CDR3 nucleotide sequence: TGTGCCAGCAGCTTAGTGGCAGGGGCGACAGAGACCCAGTACTTC. Protein sequence: CASSLVAGATETQYF. The chain uses TRBV7-3 and TRBJ2-5; D perhaps matches TRBD1 (6 bases). CDR1 is SGHTA and CDR2 is FQGTGA in the germline V gene. Trimming removed 2 bases at V and 4 bases at J, with 14 bases between. This CDR3 region has 15 residues.

The chain couples TRBV10-1 to TRBJ2-2, with TRBD2 matching 9 bases. This CDR3 spans 14 amino acids. Trimming cost V 9 bases and J 3 bases; bases outside gene matches: 5. The germline V gene has CDR1 WNHNN and CDR2 SYGVQD (reference sequence). The CDR3 nucleotides read TGCGCCAGGACACCTAGCGGGGACACCGGGGAGCTGTTTTTT. As protein: CARTPSGDTGELFF.

V gene TRBV7-3 combines with J gene TRBJ2-5, with TRBD1 as a possible D gene (6 bases). Trimming stripped 3 bases from V and 4 bases from J, with 9 bases between. From germline, CDR1 is SGHTA and CDR2 FQGTGA. The CDR3 totals 13 residues. The CDR3 DNA follows: TGTGCCAGCAGCTTCACAGGGAGAGAGACCCAGTACTTC. As protein: CASSFTGRETQYF.

This rearrangement joins TRBV21-1 to TRBJ2-7; the table's D call, TRBD2, has no DNA check behind it. TRBV21-1 is given as a pseudogene. CDR3 length: 14 residues. The DNA for the CDR3 is TGTGCCAGCAGCAATCGGGGGGTCCGATACGAGCAGTACTTC. This translates into CASSNRGVRYEQYF.

CDR3 nucleotide sequence: TGTGCCAGCAGCCTCACAGGGGGGGACACTGAAGCTTTCTTT. Translation: CASSLTGGDTEAFF. The chain is built from TRBV6-4 and TRBJ1-1, with 8 nucleotides matching TRBD1. The ends lost 6 bases at V and 3 bases at J; junction bases unmatched: 6. The CDR3 loop spans 14 amino acids. Germline loops: CDR1 MRHNA, CDR2 SNTAGT.

Turning to this clone: One end of the junction is discordant with germline, which a read error may explain. This CDR3 is also generated by other DNA sequences in the sample. V is TRBV7-8 and J is TRBJ1-1, with 7 bases that match TRBD1. Germline V gives CDR1 SGHVS, CDR2 FQNEAQ. The CDR3 spans 13 residues. The CDR3 DNA reads TGTGCCAGCAGCGCCCGGACAGGCACTGAGGCTTTCTTT. Amino acid sequence: CASSARTGTEAFF.

V usage is TRBV5-6 and J usage is TRBJ2-5; 8 bases agree with TRBD2. Per germline, CDR1 SGHDT and CDR2 YYEEEE. V shed 4 bases, J shed 4 bases, and the junction held 12 bases outside the gene matches. The CDR3 contains 16 residues. The chain's CDR3 is CASSPGGAGRIETQYF. The CDR3 nucleotides are TGTGCCAGCAGCCCGGGAGGGGCTGGACGGATAGAGACCCAGTACTTC.

About this clone itself: This CDR3 is also generated by other DNA sequences in the sample. V is TRBV6-4 and J is TRBJ2-2, with D unresolved. This CDR3 comprises 13 residues. V lost 2 bases and J 3 bases, leaving 4 bases between the germline ends. Germline values: CDR1 MRHNA, CDR2 SNTAGT. CDR3 nucleotide sequence: TGTGCCAGCAGTGACAGCGACACCGGGGAGCTGTTTTTT. Residues: CASSDSDTGELFF.

The rearrangement uses TRBV5-8 and TRBJ2-6, with a tentative D call TRBD1 (6 bases). V was shortened by 4 bases and J by 0 bases, with 11 bases between the two germline ends. The CDR3 consists of 16 residues. CDR1 SGHTS and CDR2 YDEGEE come from the germline V gene. For the CDR3, the DNA is TGTGCCAGCAGCCACCGCAGGGGCTCTGGGGCCAACGTCCTGACTTTC. Translating gives CASSHRRGSGANVLTF.

This chain uses TRBV2 with TRBJ2-1; D possibly corresponds to TRBD1 (6 bases). CDR3 length equals 16 residues. The germline gives CDR1 SNHLY, CDR2 FYNNEI. Trimming pared 7 bases from V and 3 bases from J, leaving 19 bases between. The CDR3 sequence: CASTTQGQTLYNEQFF. In nucleotides, the CDR3 is TGTGCCAGCACAACACAAGGACAGACCCTCTACAATGAGCAGTTCTTC.

The chain joins TRBV28 to TRBJ1-2, with a tentative D call TRBD1 (5 bases). The CDR3 is 14 residues long. V lost 1 base, J lost 6 bases, and 12 bases lay in between. In germline, CDR1 is MDHEN, CDR2 SYDVKM. In DNA form, the CDR3 reads TGTGCCAGCAGTTTATCTGATCGCAGGGATGGCTACACCTTC. Its translation: CASSLSDRRDGYTF.

The count of this clone is one. The chain employs TRBV28 and TRBJ2-5; D unclear. The J call is doubtful: the DNA matches TRBJ2-7 better. Germline V gene sequence: CDR1 MDHEN, CDR2 SYDVKM. This CDR3 has 12 residues. CDR3 nucleotide sequence: TGTGCCAGCAGTTCTCTCCCCTACGAGCAGTACTTC. It is translated as CASSSLPYEQYF.

The rearrangement joins TRBV4-2 to TRBJ2-4; 8 bases agree with TRBD2. CDR1 and CDR2 (germline): LGHNA, YNFKEQ. The CDR3 spans 17 residues. V was clipped by 1 base and J by 9 bases; unmatched bases: 14. The CDR3 DNA reads as TGTGCCAGCAGCCAAGTGGGACCGGGACTAGGCGAGCGCATTCAGTACTTC. Translating gives CASSQVGPGLGERIQYF.

The genes are TRBV28 and TRBJ1-3, with a possible D match to TRBD1 (6 bases). V was cut by 8 bases and J by 7 bases, with 18 bases left in between. The germline V gene has CDR1 MDHEN and CDR2 SYDVKM. CDR3 length equals 14 residues. Here the CDR3 reads CASLNTGIENTIYF. For the CDR3, the DNA is TGTGCCAGCCTAAACACAGGGATTGAGAACACCATATATTTT.

The genes are TRBV5-4 and TRBJ1-6; TRBD1 is a possible D gene (5 bases). Germline V gives CDR1 SGHNT, CDR2 YYREEE (reference sequence). The CDR3 length is 14 residues. The V and J ends lost 4 bases and 12 bases respectively, with 17 bases between them. The CDR3 protein is CASSRAQGGRPLHF. CDR3 nucleotide sequence: TGTGCCAGCAGCCGCGCCCAGGGTGGAAGACCCCTCCACTTT.

V is TRBV11-2 and J is TRBJ2-5; D gene unclear. Trimming shortened V by 2 bases and J by 3 bases, and 7 bases separated the two germline ends. The germline CDR1 and CDR2 sequences are SGHAT and FQNNGV. The CDR3 extends over 13 amino acids. CDR3 sequence: CASSLRPEETQYF. The DNA for the CDR3 is TGTGCCAGCAGCTTACGTCCCGAAGAGACCCAGTACTTC.

This clone was seen a handful of times. The CDR3, as DNA: TGTGCCAGCAGTTTAGGGACAGGGGACACAGATACGCAGTATTTT. It is translated as CASSLGTGDTDTQYF. The chain employs TRBV28 and TRBJ2-3, with 10 bases lining up with TRBD1. Germline-derived CDR1 and CDR2 are MDHEN and SYDVKM. CDR3 length: 15 residues. Trimming removed 2 bases from V and 2 bases from J; junction bases left unmatched: 1.

The V call is TRBV11-2, the J call TRBJ2-1, with a tentative D call TRBD1 (6 bases). Germline lookup yields CDR1 SGHAT and CDR2 FQNNGV. The germline V and J ends were trimmed by 0 bases and 0 bases, with 21 bases remaining between them. CDR3 size: 20 residues. The CDR3: CASSLDAQGSGPRSYNEQFF. The CDR3 DNA reads as TGTGCCAGCAGCTTAGATGCCCAGGGGTCGGGCCCCCGCTCCTACAATGAGCAGTTCTTC.

This clone was seen once. The chain carries TRBV21-1 and TRBJ1-6; the table calls TRBD1, which could not be checked here. TRBV21-1 is annotated as a pseudogene. This CDR3 is 12 amino acids long. CDR3 amino acids: CARPTAYSPLHF. DNA of the CDR3: TGTGCCAGGCCGACAGCCTATTCACCCCTCCACTTT.

The chain carries TRBV25-1 and TRBJ1-3; D remains unclear. Germline assignment: CDR1 MGHDK and CDR2 SYGVNS. V was trimmed by 3 bases and J by 6 bases, leaving 15 bases between them. The CDR3 runs 15 residues. The CDR3 sequence: CASSESGALANTIYF. As DNA, the CDR3 is TGTGCCAGCAGTGAGTCGGGAGCTCTGGCAAACACCATATATTTT.